The 4 T cell receptor beta chains below come from one sample, sequenced in a study of T cells after yellow fever vaccination (dated by TCRdb to between 2018 and 2021). To prepare the library, 5' RACE was applied. This sample was sequenced with an Illumina NovaSeq 6000. Using fastp at Q25 and MiXCR, TCRdb reprocessed the public reads and kept productive beta chains. Records with the same CDR3 protein are collapsed into one entry carrying the most frequent genes and DNA. Counted in this sample were 300,000 to 350,000 distinct CDR3 sequences; about 10% of them appeared once. The ten largest clones add up to 3% to 3.5% of the sample. The treatment or condition label here, explained by the study, means: live attenuated yellow fever vaccine strain. The specimen was CD4+ T cells sorted from PBMCs, collected 45 days after the yellow fever booster vaccination. The receptors derive from a man between 18 and 35 years old who received the YFV17D yellow fever vaccine.

On this clonotype itself: A junction boundary mismatches the germline segment, possibly from a read error. The V and J genes are TRBV3-1 and TRBJ1-5, with D perhaps TRBD1 (5 bases). The CDR3 runs 15 residues. The germline V gene encodes CDR1 LGHDT and CDR2 YNNKEL (reference sequence). CDR3 in DNA: TGTGCCAGCAGTCAAGGATACCGGGGGAATCAGCCCCAGCATTTT. Its translation is CASSQGYRGNQPQHF.

The chain joins TRBV4-1 to TRBJ1-1; 7 bases agree with TRBD1. Looked up from germline, CDR1 is MGHRA and CDR2 is YSYEKL. V dropped 6 bases and J dropped 3; count of bases not matched to a gene: 7. This CDR3 has 14 amino acids. In nucleotides, the CDR3 is TGCGCCAGCAGTCGACAGGGCAGTGACACTGAAGCTTTCTTT. Translation: CASSRQGSDTEAFF.

The sample holds a few counts of this clonotype. The chain has TRBV19 and TRBJ2-1; no clear D gene. The length of the CDR3 is 15 residues. V lost 6 bases, J lost 1 base, and 13 bases lay in between. Germline loops: CDR1 LNHDA, CDR2 SQIVND (reference sequence). In DNA form, the CDR3 reads TGTGCCAGTAGGAAAGGGTCTGGGTCCTACAATGAGCAGTTCTTC. Translation: CASRKGSGSYNEQFF.

This clonotype was picked up a small number of times. This chain joins TRBV3-1 and TRBJ1-5; possibly TRBD1 for D (5 bases). V gave up 0 bases and J gave up 11 bases, with 8 bases separating them. This CDR3 region has 12 residues. Per the germline V gene, CDR1 is LGHDT and CDR2 is YNNKEL (reference sequence). The CDR3 sequence is CASSQEGGAQHF. The CDR3 DNA reads as TGTGCCAGCAGCCAAGAGGGGGGGGCCCAGCATTTT.